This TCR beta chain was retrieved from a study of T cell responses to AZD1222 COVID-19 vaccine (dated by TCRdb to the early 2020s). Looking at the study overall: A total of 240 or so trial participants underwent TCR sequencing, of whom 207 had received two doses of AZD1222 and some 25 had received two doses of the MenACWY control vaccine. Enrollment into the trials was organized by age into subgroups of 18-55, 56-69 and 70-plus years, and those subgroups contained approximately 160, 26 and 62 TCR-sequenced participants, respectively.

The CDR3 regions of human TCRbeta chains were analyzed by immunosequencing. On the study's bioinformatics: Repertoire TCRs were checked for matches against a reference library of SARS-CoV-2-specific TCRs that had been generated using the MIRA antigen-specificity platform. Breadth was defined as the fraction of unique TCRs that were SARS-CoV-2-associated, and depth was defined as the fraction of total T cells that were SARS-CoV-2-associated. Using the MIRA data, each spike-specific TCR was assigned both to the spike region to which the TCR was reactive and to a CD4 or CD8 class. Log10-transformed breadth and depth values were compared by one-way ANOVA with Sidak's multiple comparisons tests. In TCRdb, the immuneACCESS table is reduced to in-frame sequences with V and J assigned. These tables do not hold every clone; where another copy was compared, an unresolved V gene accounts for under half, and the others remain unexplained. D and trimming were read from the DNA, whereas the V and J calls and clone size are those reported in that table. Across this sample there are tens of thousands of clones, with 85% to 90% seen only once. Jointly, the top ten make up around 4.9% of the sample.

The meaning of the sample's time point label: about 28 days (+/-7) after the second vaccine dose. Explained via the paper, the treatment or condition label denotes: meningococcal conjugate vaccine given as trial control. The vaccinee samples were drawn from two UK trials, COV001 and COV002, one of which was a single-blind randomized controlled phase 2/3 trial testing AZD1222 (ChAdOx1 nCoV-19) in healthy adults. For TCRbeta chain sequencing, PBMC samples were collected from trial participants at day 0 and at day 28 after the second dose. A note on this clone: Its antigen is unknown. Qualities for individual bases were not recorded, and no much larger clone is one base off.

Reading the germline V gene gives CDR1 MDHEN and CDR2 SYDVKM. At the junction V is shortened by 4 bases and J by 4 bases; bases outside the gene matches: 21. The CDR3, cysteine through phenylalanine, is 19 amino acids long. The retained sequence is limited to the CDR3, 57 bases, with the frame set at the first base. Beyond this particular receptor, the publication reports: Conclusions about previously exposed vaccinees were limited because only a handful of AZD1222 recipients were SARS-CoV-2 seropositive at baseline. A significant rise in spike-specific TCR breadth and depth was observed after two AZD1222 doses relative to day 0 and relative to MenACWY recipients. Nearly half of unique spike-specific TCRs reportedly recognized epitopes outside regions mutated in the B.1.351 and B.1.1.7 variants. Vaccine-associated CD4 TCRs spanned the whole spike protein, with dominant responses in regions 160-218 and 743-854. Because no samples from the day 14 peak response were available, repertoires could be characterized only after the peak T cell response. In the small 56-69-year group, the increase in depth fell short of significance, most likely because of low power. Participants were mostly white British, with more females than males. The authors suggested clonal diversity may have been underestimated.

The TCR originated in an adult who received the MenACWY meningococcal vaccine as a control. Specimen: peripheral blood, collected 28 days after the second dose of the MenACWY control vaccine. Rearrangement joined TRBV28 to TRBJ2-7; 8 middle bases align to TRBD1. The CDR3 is CASSSAGTGPESPAYEQYF. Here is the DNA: TGTGCCAGCAGTTCTGCCGGGACAGGTCCTGAATCTCCAGCGTACGAGCAGTACTTC.